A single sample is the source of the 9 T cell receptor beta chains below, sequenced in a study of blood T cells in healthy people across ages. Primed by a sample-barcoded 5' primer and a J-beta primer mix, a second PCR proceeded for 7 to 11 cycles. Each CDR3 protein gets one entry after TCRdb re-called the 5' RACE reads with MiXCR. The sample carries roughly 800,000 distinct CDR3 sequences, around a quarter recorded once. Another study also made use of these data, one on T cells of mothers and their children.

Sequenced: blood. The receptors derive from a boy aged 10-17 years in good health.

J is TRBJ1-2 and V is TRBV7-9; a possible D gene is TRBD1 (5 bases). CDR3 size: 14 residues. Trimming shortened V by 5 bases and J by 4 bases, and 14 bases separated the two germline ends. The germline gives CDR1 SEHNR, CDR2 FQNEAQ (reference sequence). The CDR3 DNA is TGTGCCAGCAGCACTGATTGGGGGGTCTATGGCTACACCTTC. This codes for CASSTDWGVYGYTF.

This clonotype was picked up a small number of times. CDR3 DNA sequence: TGTGCCAGCACCATAGCGGGGGGCTTTCGCTCCTACGAGCAGTACTTC. Translating gives CASTIAGGFRSYEQYF. The chain carries TRBV13 and TRBJ2-7, with 10 bases lining up with TRBD2. The CDR3 covers 16 residues. From germline, CDR1 is PRHDT and CDR2 FYEKMQ (reference sequence). The junction had 9 bases not matched to a gene; V was cut back by 7 bases and J by 0 bases.

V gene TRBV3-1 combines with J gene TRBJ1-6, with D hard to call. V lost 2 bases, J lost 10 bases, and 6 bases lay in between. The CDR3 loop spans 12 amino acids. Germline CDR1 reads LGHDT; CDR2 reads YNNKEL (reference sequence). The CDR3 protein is CASSQPFSPLHF. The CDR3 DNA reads TGTGCCAGCAGCCAACCCTTCTCACCCCTCCACTTT. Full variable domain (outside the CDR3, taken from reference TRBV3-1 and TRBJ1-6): DTAVSQTPKYLVTQMGNDKSIKCEQNLGHDTMYWYKQDSKKFLKIMFSYNNKELIINETVPNRFSPKSPDKAHLNLHINSLELGDSAVYFCASSQPFSPLHFGNGTRLTVT.

The CDR3 DNA reads TGCGCCAGCATTCCGGGACAGAGCACAGATACGCAGTATTTT. It codes for CASIPGQSTDTQYF. The V gene is TRBV5-1, the J gene TRBJ2-3; 7 bases are shared with TRBD1. After removal of 6 bases from V and 0 bases from J, the junction contained 4 bases not matched to a gene. CDR3 length equals 14 residues. Germline values: CDR1 SGHRS, CDR2 YFSETQ.

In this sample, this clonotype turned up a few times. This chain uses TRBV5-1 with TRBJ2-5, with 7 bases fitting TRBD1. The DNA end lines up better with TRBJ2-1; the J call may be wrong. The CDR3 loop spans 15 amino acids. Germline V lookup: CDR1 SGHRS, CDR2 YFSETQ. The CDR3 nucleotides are TGCGCCAGCAGCTCCTGGACAGGACCGGATGATGAGCAGTTCTTC. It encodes CASSSWTGPDDEQFF.

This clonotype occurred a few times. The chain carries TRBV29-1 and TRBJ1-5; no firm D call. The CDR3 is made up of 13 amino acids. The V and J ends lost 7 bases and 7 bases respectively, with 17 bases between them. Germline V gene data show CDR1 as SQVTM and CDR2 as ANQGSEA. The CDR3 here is CSAARAPGQPQHF. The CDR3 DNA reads TGCAGCGCCGCGAGGGCCCCGGGGCAGCCCCAGCATTTT.

CDR3 residues: CASSLYPGKTQYF. CDR3 DNA: TGTGCCAGCAGTTTATATCCCGGGAAGACCCAGTACTTC. The rearrangement links TRBV12-3 or TRBV12-4 to TRBJ2-5; D is perhaps TRBD2 (5 bases). V was shortened by 2 bases and J by 6 bases, with 10 bases between the two germline ends. CDR3 length equals 13 residues.

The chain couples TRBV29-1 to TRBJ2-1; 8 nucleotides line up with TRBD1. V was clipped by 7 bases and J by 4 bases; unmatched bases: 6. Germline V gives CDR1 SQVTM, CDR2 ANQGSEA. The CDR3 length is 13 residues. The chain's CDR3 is CSDDRGQYNEQFF. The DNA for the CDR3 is TGCAGCGACGACAGGGGTCAGTACAATGAGCAGTTCTTC.

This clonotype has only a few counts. CDR3 DNA sequence: TGCAGTGCTACTCAGGGGACTGGGGCAGATACGCAGTATTTT. Its translation: CSATQGTGADTQYF. V and J are TRBV20-1 and TRBJ2-3; D is perhaps TRBD1 or TRBD2 (6 bases each). CDR3 length: 14 amino acids. V was shortened by 4 bases and J by 4 bases, with 15 bases between the two germline ends. Germline V lookup: CDR1 DFQATT, CDR2 SNEGSKA (reference sequence).